One sample yielded the 30 T cell receptor beta chains listed below, sequenced in a study of shared clonotypes between healthy human individuals. Produced via immunoSEQ multiplex PCR; TCRdb's table is partial and in-frame only. The sample consists of over a million clones, around 95% of them appearing once. Sequenced: naive CD4+ T cells sorted from blood. As to subset: CD45RA+ positively selected. These receptors were taken from a man aged 30 to 39 in good health.

The chain links TRBV29-1 to TRBJ2-3; 10 bases are a match to TRBD1. Per the germline V gene, CDR1 is SQVTM and CDR2 is ANQGSEA. Trimming cost V 6 bases and J 2 bases; bases outside gene matches: 11. There are 16 residues in the CDR3. CDR3 region: CSVRTKTGGVTDTQYF. The CDR3 DNA sequence: TGCAGCGTCAGAACAAAGACAGGGGGCGTCACAGATACGCAGTATTTT.

The chain is built from TRBV9 and TRBJ1-1, with D perhaps TRBD1 (6 bases). The V gene lost 1 base and the J gene lost 1 base, with 11 bases spanning the gap. The CDR3 spans 15 residues. From germline, CDR1 is SGDLS and CDR2 YYNGEE. The CDR3 DNA reads as TGTGCCAGCAGCGTATTCAGGGGCGAGAACACTGAAGCTTTCTTT. It specifies CASSVFRGENTEAFF.

V is TRBV5-4 and J is TRBJ2-1, with 7 positions matching TRBD2. This CDR3 region has 16 residues. CDR1 SGHNT and CDR2 YYREEE come from the germline V gene (reference sequence). Trimming removed 4 bases from V and 7 bases from J; junction bases left unmatched: 14. The CDR3 protein is CASSLGGSSGTNEQFF. The CDR3 DNA reads TGTGCCAGCAGCCTTGGGGGGTCTAGCGGTACGAATGAGCAGTTCTTC.

This sequence joins TRBV5-5 and TRBJ2-1; 15 bases are shared with TRBD2. V lost 4 bases, J lost 8 bases, and 7 bases stayed unmatched. The CDR3 sequence is 16 residues long. Per germline, CDR1 SGHKS and CDR2 YYEKEE (reference sequence). CDR3 amino acids: CASSGRTSGRAYEQFF. The CDR3 DNA follows: TGTGCCAGCAGCGGGAGGACTAGCGGGAGGGCCTATGAGCAGTTCTTC.

The chain's CDR3 is CASSPKEQPLNYGYTF. The CDR3 coding sequence is TGTGCCAGCAGCCCAAAGGAGCAACCTCTTAACTATGGCTACACCTTC. V is TRBV7-2 and J is TRBJ1-2, with D hard to call. The germline gives CDR1 SGHTA, CDR2 FQGNSA. V lost 5 bases, J lost 1 base, and 17 bases lay in between. The CDR3 totals 16 residues.

The chain couples TRBV7-2 to TRBJ2-5, with a tentative D call TRBD1 (5 bases). Germline V gene sequence: CDR1 SGHTA, CDR2 FQGNSA. V lost 4 bases to trimming and J lost 1 base, with 10 bases between them. This CDR3 has 14 residues. In nucleotides, the CDR3 is TGTGCCAGCAGCTGGAACCAGGGCCAAGAGACCCAGTACTTC. The encoded protein is CASSWNQGQETQYF.

The CDR3 DNA is TGTGCCAGCAGCTTGAAGGGCGTGACCGATACGCAGTATTTT. Translating gives CASSLKGVTDTQYF. The chain combines TRBV5-4 with TRBJ2-3; D is undetermined. Germline V gene sequence: CDR1 SGHNT, CDR2 YYREEE (reference sequence). V lost 1 base to trimming and J lost 6 bases, with 12 bases between them. The CDR3 loop spans 14 amino acids.

As to this clone: At the DNA level, this CDR3 is encoded by other sequences in the same sample as well. The V gene is TRBV10-3, the J gene TRBJ1-4; D uncertain. The CDR3 has 12 amino acids. CDR1 and CDR2 from the germline V gene are ENHRY and SYGVKD. The V gene lost 0 bases and the J gene lost 7 bases, with 3 bases spanning the gap. DNA of the CDR3: TGTGCCATCAGTGAGTCGAGTGAAAAACTGTTTTTT. Its protein product is CAISESSEKLFF.

The J gene is TRBJ1-5, the V gene TRBV28; a possible D gene is TRBD1 (5 bases). This CDR3 contains 16 residues. Trimming took off 4 bases at V and 0 bases at J, with 13 bases between the two ends. Germline CDR1 and CDR2: MDHEN and SYDVKM. Here the CDR3 DNA reads TGTGCCAGCAGTTCTCCAAGGACACCTAGCAATCAGCCCCAGCATTTT. Its translation is CASSSPRTPSNQPQHF.

This chain connects TRBV15 to TRBJ2-7, with 9 bases lining up with TRBD1. The CDR3 runs to 16 residues. Germline values: CDR1 LNHNV, CDR2 YYDKDF (reference sequence). V shed 0 bases and J 2 bases; nucleotides not matched to a gene: 5. CDR3 bases: TGTGCCACCAGCAGAGAGAGGGACAGGGTCACCTACGAGCAGTACTTC. As protein: CATSRERDRVTYEQYF.

V gene TRBV7-9 combines with J gene TRBJ2-3; TRBD2 is a possible D gene (7 bases). The CDR3 is 14 residues long. Germline V CDR1 and CDR2: SEHNR, FQNEAQ (reference sequence). V lost 2 bases and J lost 6, with 12 bases in between. Here the CDR3 DNA reads TGTGCCAGCAGCTTAAGAGGGAGGGGGGATACGCAGTATTTT. This codes for CASSLRGRGDTQYF.

The J gene is TRBJ2-7, the V gene TRBV11-2; TRBD1 is a possible D gene (5 bases). The CDR3 is made up of 17 amino acids. The germline V gene has CDR1 SGHAT and CDR2 FQNNGV. Trimming took off 7 bases at V and 6 bases at J, with 28 bases between the two ends. CDR3 sequence reads: CASTPLALGPSLGEQYF. For the CDR3, the DNA is TGTGCCAGCACCCCCCTTGCGTTGGGGCCGTCCCTCGGCGAGCAGTACTTC.

J is TRBJ2-1 and V is TRBV27, with unresolved D. The V end lost 6 bases, the J end lost 6 bases, and 21 bases lay between the germline ends. From germline, CDR1 is MNHEY and CDR2 SMNVEV (reference sequence). CDR3 length: 16 residues. The CDR3 coding sequence is TGTGCCAGCAGCTTGGAAAGACGCCCCCCGAGCAATGAGCAGTTCTTC. It encodes CASSLERRPPSNEQFF.

The rearrangement uses TRBV30 and TRBJ2-7; tentative D call: TRBD1 (6 bases). The V end was cut by 2 bases, the J end by 3 bases, with 11 bases between. CDR3 length equals 13 residues. CDR1 and CDR2 from the germline V gene are GTSNPN and SVGIG (reference sequence). DNA for the CDR3: TGTGCCTGGAGTCTACAGGGTAGCTACGAGCAGTACTTC. Translation gives CAWSLQGSYEQYF.

The chain carries TRBV19 and TRBJ2-4, with a tentative D call TRBD1 (5 bases). V was shortened by 2 bases and J by 5 bases, with 10 bases between the two germline ends. CDR1 and CDR2 (germline): LNHDA, SQIVND (reference sequence). CDR3 length: 14 amino acids. CDR3 protein: CASSITVGENIQYF. Written as DNA, the CDR3 is TGTGCCAGTAGTATAACGGTAGGGGAAAACATTCAGTACTTC.

The chain is built from TRBV7-2 and TRBJ1-5, with 8 bases aligning to TRBD1. Trimming at V came to 4 bases and at J to 4 bases, leaving 6 bases not matched to a gene. Germline CDR1 SGHTA, CDR2 FQGNSA. This CDR3 is built from 15 residues. CDR3 in amino acids: CASSSTGAANQPQHF. For the CDR3, the DNA is TGTGCCAGCAGCTCGACAGGGGCGGCAAATCAGCCCCAGCATTTT.

On this clone itself: Other DNA sequences in this specimen translate into the identical CDR3. V usage is TRBV7-2 and J usage is TRBJ2-5; D perhaps matches TRBD2 (5 bases). V shed 2 bases and J shed 2 bases, with 9 bases lying between them. The CDR3 runs to 14 residues. Germline-derived CDR1 and CDR2 are SGHTA and FQGNSA. CDR3 sequence reads: CASSLTLAQETQYF. CDR3 nucleotides: TGTGCCAGCAGCTTAACCCTAGCACAAGAGACCCAGTACTTC. The full variable domain, completed using reference TRBV7-2 and TRBJ2-5, is GAGVSQSPSNKVTEKGKDVELRCDPISGHTALYWYRQSLGQGLEFLIYFQGNSAPDKSGLPSDRFSAERTGGSVSTLTIQRTQQEDSAVYLCASSLTLAQETQYFGPGTRLLVL.

This chain uses TRBV19 with TRBJ2-7, with 7 bases that match TRBD2. This CDR3 contains 13 residues. CDR1 is LNHDA and CDR2 is SQIVND in the germline V gene (reference sequence). V trimming: 6 bases; J trimming: 3 bases; junction bases outside the gene matches: 5. The CDR3 is CASSRDYLYEQYF. CDR3 sequence (DNA): TGTGCCAGTAGCCGGGACTACCTCTACGAGCAGTACTTC.

The genes are TRBV21-1 and TRBJ2-7; the table gives TRBD2 as D, unverified against the DNA. TRBV21-1 is tagged as a pseudogene. This CDR3 comprises 15 residues. The chain's CDR3 is CASSTKRLSISQQYF. The CDR3, as DNA: TGTGCCAGCAGCACAAAGCGATTGTCTATTTCGCAGCAGTACTTC.

The chain employs TRBV5-1 and TRBJ1-1; D not certain. In germline, CDR1 is SGHRS, CDR2 YFSETQ. The V and J ends lost 3 bases and 1 base respectively, with 10 bases between them. This CDR3 spans 14 amino acids. The CDR3 nucleotides are TGCGCCAGCAGCTCTGAGGCGGCGAACACTGAAGCTTTCTTT. This encodes CASSSEAANTEAFF. Drawing the rest from reference TRBV5-1 and TRBJ1-1, the complete variable domain is KAGVTQTPRYLIKTRGQQVTLSCSPISGHRSVSWYQQTPGQGLQFLFEYFSETQRNKGNFPGRFSGRQFSNSRSEMNVSTLELGDSALYLCASSSEAANTEAFFGQGTRLTVV.

The chain links TRBV5-1 to TRBJ2-3; D might be TRBD1 (5 bases). With 0 bases removed from V and 2 bases from J, the gap between germline ends came to 13 bases. The CDR3 loop spans 16 amino acids. Germline CDR1 SGHRS, CDR2 YFSETQ. The CDR3, as DNA: TGCGCCAGCAGCTTGGTTGCCGACAGCAACACAGATACGCAGTATTTT. Its translation: CASSLVADSNTDTQYF. Drawing the rest from reference TRBV5-1 and TRBJ2-3, the complete variable domain is KAGVTQTPRYLIKTRGQQVTLSCSPISGHRSVSWYQQTPGQGLQFLFEYFSETQRNKGNFPGRFSGRQFSNSRSEMNVSTLELGDSALYLCASSLVADSNTDTQYFGPGTRLTVL.

The gene calls are TRBV7-2 and TRBJ1-1, with D possibly being TRBD1 (5 bases). CDR3 length: 14 residues. CDR1 is SGHTA, CDR2 FQGNSA, per germline. V was clipped by 1 base and J by 10 bases, with 16 bases between them. CDR3 protein: CASSLGRPSGGAFF. The CDR3 bases are TGTGCCAGCAGCTTAGGCAGGCCATCTGGGGGAGCTTTCTTT.

The V and J genes are TRBV28 and TRBJ1-1; D gene uncertain. The CDR3 runs 14 residues. Trimming shortened V by 7 bases and J by 1 base, and 13 bases separated the two germline ends. Germline V gene sequence: CDR1 MDHEN, CDR2 SYDVKM. Here the CDR3 reads CASTPRAKNTEAFF. In DNA form, the CDR3 reads TGTGCCAGCACCCCCCGGGCCAAGAACACTGAAGCTTTCTTT.

This clone has only one observation. The chain uses TRBV6-4 and TRBJ2-3; D tentatively reads TRBD1 or TRBD2 (5 bases each). The V gene's germline CDR1 is MRHNA and CDR2 SNTAGT. V lost 10 bases to trimming and J lost 1 base, with 21 bases between them. The CDR3 loop spans 16 amino acids. CDR3: CANIEPQGVGTDTQYF. In DNA form, the CDR3 reads TGTGCCAATATCGAACCCCAGGGAGTTGGCACAGATACGCAGTATTTT.

The chain couples TRBV18 to TRBJ1-5; possibly TRBD1 for D (5 bases). Deletions cut 1 base from V and 11 bases from J, with 18 bases between. Germline CDR1 and CDR2: KGHSH and LQKENI. The CDR3 has 15 amino acids. CDR3 bases: TGTGCCAGCTCACCACTTGGGCACCCCAGGGATGCCCAGCATTTT. Protein product: CASSPLGHPRDAQHF.

As concerns this clone: A read error may account for a junction end that differs from germline. The chain recombines TRBV7-7 with TRBJ2-7, with D tentatively TRBD2 (5 bases). CDR3 size: 13 residues. CDR1 SSHAT and CDR2 FNYEAQ come from the germline V gene (reference sequence). The CDR3 DNA reads TGTGCTAGCAGCTTAGAGAGGGAATACGAGCAGTACTTC. It translates to CASSLEREYEQYF.

V gene TRBV2 combines with J gene TRBJ2-7; the D gene is possibly TRBD2 (5 bases). Deletions cut 0 bases from V and 12 bases from J, with 18 bases between. Per the germline V gene, CDR1 is SNHLY and CDR2 is FYNNEI. The CDR3 sequence is 14 residues long. CDR3 loop: CASSEALRADRRYF. For the CDR3, the DNA is TGTGCCAGCAGTGAAGCGTTGCGGGCCGACCGGCGGTACTTC.

The chain has TRBV5-1 and TRBJ2-2; 8 bases align to TRBD2. Germline CDR1 SGHRS, CDR2 YFSETQ. CDR3 length: 19 amino acids. V shed 0 bases and J 6 bases; nucleotides not matched to a gene: 16. CDR3 nucleotide sequence: TGCGCCAGCAGCTTGGCCTGGGGAAGCGGAGCGGGAGTACCCGGGGAGCTGTTTTTT. As protein: CASSLAWGSGAGVPGELFF.

A word on this clone: Within the sample, other DNA sequences also encode this same CDR3. The rearrangement links TRBV7-9 to TRBJ2-3; 12 bases agree with TRBD2. Germline V CDR1 and CDR2: SEHNR, FQNEAQ (reference sequence). V was pared by 1 base and J by 2 bases, with 1 base of the junction left unmatched. The CDR3 extends over 16 amino acids. CDR3 loop: CASSLGLAGATDTQYF. The CDR3 DNA follows: TGTGCCAGCAGCTTAGGACTAGCGGGAGCCACAGATACGCAGTATTTT.

The V call is TRBV18, the J call TRBJ2-6; 9 positions match TRBD1. CDR1 KGHSH and CDR2 LQKENI come from the germline V gene. The V segment lost 3 bases and the J segment 0 bases; nucleotides outside the gene matches: 9. The CDR3 spans 19 residues. The CDR3 nucleotides read TGTGCCAGCTCACCCCCGGGACAGGGTCTATCCTCTGGGGCCAACGTCCTGACTTTC. Its protein is CASSPPGQGLSSGANVLTF. Filled out from reference TRBV18 and TRBJ2-6, the complete variable domain reads NAGVMQNPRHLVRRRGQEARLRCSPMKGHSHVYWYRQLPEEGLKFMVYLQKENIIDESGMPKERFSAEFPKEGPSILRIQQVVRGDSAAYFCASSPPGQGLSSGANVLTFGAGSRLTVL.